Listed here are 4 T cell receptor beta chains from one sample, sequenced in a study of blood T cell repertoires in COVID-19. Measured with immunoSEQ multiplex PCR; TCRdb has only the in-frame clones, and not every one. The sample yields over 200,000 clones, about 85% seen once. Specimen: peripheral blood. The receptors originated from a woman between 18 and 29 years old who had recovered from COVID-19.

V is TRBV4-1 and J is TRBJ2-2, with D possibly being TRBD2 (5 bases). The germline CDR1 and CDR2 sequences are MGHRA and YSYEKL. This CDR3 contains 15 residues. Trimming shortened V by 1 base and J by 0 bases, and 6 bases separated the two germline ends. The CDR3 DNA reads TGCGCCAGCAGCCAAGGGAGGACGAACACCGGGGAGCTGTTTTTT. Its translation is CASSQGRTNTGELFF.

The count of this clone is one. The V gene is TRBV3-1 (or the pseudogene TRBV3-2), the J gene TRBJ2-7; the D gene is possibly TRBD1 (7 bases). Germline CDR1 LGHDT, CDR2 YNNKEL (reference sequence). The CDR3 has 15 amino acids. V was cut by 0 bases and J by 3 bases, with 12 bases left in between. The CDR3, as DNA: TGTGCCAGCAGCCAAGAGGGGGGACAGATCTACGAGCAGTACTTC. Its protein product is CASSQEGGQIYEQYF.

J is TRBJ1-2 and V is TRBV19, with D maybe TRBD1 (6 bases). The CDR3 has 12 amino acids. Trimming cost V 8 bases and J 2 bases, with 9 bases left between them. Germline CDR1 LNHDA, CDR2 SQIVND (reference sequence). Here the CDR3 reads CASGQWNYGYTF. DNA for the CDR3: TGTGCCAGTGGACAGTGGAACTATGGCTACACCTTC.

The CDR3 nucleotides read TGTGCCACCAGTGATGGCAGGGGATCTGAAAAACTGTTTTTT. Residues: CATSDGRGSEKLFF. V gene TRBV24-1 combines with J gene TRBJ1-4; possible D gene TRBD1, 6 bases. The CDR3 totals 14 residues. Trimming stripped 3 bases from V and 7 bases from J, with 11 bases between. The germline V gene has CDR1 KGHDR and CDR2 SFDVKD.